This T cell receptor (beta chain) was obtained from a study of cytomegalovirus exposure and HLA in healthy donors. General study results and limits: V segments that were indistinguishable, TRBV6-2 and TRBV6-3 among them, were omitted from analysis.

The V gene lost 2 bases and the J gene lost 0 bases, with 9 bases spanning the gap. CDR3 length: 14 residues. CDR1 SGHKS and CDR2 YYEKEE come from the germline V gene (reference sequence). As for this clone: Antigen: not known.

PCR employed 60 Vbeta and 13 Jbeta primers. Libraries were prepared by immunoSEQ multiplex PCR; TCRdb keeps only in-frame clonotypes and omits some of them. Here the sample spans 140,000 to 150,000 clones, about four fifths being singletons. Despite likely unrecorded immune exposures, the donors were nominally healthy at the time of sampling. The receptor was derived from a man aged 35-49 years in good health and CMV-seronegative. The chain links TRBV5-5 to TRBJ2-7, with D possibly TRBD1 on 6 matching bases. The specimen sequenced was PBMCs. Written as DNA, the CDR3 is TGTGCCAGCAGCTTCGGCAGGGGCTCCTACGAGCAGTACTTC. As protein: CASSFGRGSYEQYF.